The next 10 T cell receptor beta chains were all read from a single sample in a study of cytomegalovirus exposure and HLA in healthy donors (dated by TCRdb to about 2017). The library came from the immunoSEQ multiplex PCR assay. For the multiplex PCR, a mixture combining 60 forward primers for TCR Vbeta segments and 13 reverse primers for TCR Jbeta segments was used. What TCRdb holds here is the immuneACCESS table cut down to in-frame rearrangements. Part of the clones is not present; checked against another copy, under half of the missing clones reflect an unresolved V gene, and the others are unexplained. The sample table shows more than 75,000 clones, and about four fifths are seen once. The biggest ten clones account for 3.5% to 4% of the sample. Sequenced sample: PBMCs. These receptors all stem from a woman aged 40 to 55 in good health and CMV-seronegative.

This clone was seen ten or more times. The genes are TRBV7-9 and TRBJ1-1, with D tentatively TRBD1 (6 bases). V shed 4 bases and J shed 6 bases, with 15 bases lying between them. CDR1 is SEHNR and CDR2 is FQNEAQ in the germline V gene (reference sequence). The length of the CDR3 is 14 residues. The CDR3 nucleotides read TGTGCCAGCAGCTCCCCCAACAGGGTAGCTGAAGCTTTCTTT. Protein product: CASSSPNRVAEAFF. The full variable domain, rest sourced from reference TRBV7-9 and TRBJ1-1, is DTGVSQNPRHKITKRGQNVTFRCDPISEHNRLYWYRQTLGQGPEFLTYFQNEAQLEKSRLLSDRFSAERPKGSFSTLEIQRTEQGDSAMYLCASSSPNRVAEAFFGQGTRLTVV.

The table lists this clone with a count of one. The V gene is TRBV5-4, the J gene TRBJ2-3; 8 nucleotides line up with TRBD2. Trimming took 0 bases from V and 6 from J; bases not matched to a gene: 6. Germline CDR1 SGHNT, CDR2 YYREEE (reference sequence). There are 15 residues in the CDR3. Here the CDR3 DNA reads TGTGCCAGCAGCTTGGCGGGGGGGGCGGTCGATACGCAGTATTTT. Amino acid sequence: CASSLAGGAVDTQYF.

The CDR3 DNA reads as TGTGCCTGGAGTGGTTTAGGGGAATTCTCCGGGGCCAACGTCCTGACTTTC. The encoded protein is CAWSGLGEFSGANVLTF. The chain couples TRBV30 to TRBJ2-6; perhaps TRBD1 as D (5 bases). The germline CDR1 and CDR2 sequences are GTSNPN and SVGIG (reference sequence). The V gene lost 1 base and the J gene lost 4 bases, with 17 bases spanning the gap. The CDR3 contains 17 residues.

The rearrangement joins TRBV18 to TRBJ1-1, with a possible D match to TRBD1 (5 bases). V was shortened by 6 bases and J by 11 bases, with 16 bases between the two germline ends. The length of the CDR3 is 12 residues. Germline V gives CDR1 KGHSH, CDR2 LQKENI. CDR3 sequence reads: CASSQTGGFAFF. The CDR3 bases are TGTGCCAGCTCTCAGACTGGGGGGTTTGCTTTCTTT.

This chain connects TRBV18 to TRBJ1-5; TRBD1 might be the D (6 bases). CDR3 length equals 13 residues. V lost 2 bases and J lost 5, with 7 bases in between. Germline V gene data show CDR1 as KGHSH and CDR2 as LQKENI. The CDR3 is CASSPKGDQPQHF. CDR3 DNA: TGTGCCAGCTCACCAAAGGGGGATCAGCCCCAGCATTTT. The variable domain in full, with the rest retrieved from reference TRBV18 and TRBJ1-5, is NAGVMQNPRHLVRRRGQEARLRCSPMKGHSHVYWYRQLPEEGLKFMVYLQKENIIDESGMPKERFSAEFPKEGPSILRIQQVVRGDSAAYFCASSPKGDQPQHFGDGTRLSIL.

The rearrangement uses TRBV4-3 and TRBJ2-7; D may be TRBD2 (7 bases). Germline CDR1 reads LGHNA; CDR2 reads YSLEER. V was cut by 4 bases and J by 2 bases, with 15 bases left in between. This CDR3 spans 15 amino acids. CDR3 region: CASSPSMGGPYEQYF. In DNA form, the CDR3 reads TGCGCCAGCAGCCCCTCGATGGGGGGGCCCTACGAGCAGTACTTC.

The chain is built from TRBV4-3 and TRBJ2-2, with 10 bases matching TRBD1. The germline CDR1 and CDR2 sequences are LGHNA and YSLEER. Trimming removed 0 bases from V and 7 bases from J; junction bases left unmatched: 11. CDR3 length: 18 residues. The CDR3 loop reads CASSQEWGQTGGLGELFF. The CDR3, as DNA: TGCGCCAGCAGCCAAGAATGGGGCCAGACAGGGGGCCTCGGGGAGCTGTTTTTT.

The V call is TRBV13, the J call TRBJ1-1; tentatively, D is TRBD1 (5 bases). Between the trimmed V and J ends, which lost 5 bases and 4 bases, there was a span of 11 bases. The CDR3 loop spans 13 amino acids. Germline loops: CDR1 PRHDT, CDR2 FYEKMQ (reference sequence). The CDR3 bases are TGTGCCAGCAGCCCGCCTGGGGCCACTGAAGCTTTCTTT. It is translated as CASSPPGATEAFF.

This clone showed up just a few times. The chain couples TRBV5-1 to TRBJ1-2; TRBD1 matches at 7 bases. The length of the CDR3 is 17 residues. J gave up 7 bases and V 4 bases, and 19 bases lay outside the gene matches. Germline CDR1 SGHRS, CDR2 YFSETQ. CDR3 sequence: CASSPREDRRFESGYTF. DNA of the CDR3: TGCGCCAGCAGCCCTCGTGAGGACAGGCGCTTCGAGAGTGGCTACACCTTC.

Note on this clone: An end of the junction differs from the germline gene, which may be a read error. V is TRBV5-6 and J is TRBJ1-5; D gene unclear. The length of the CDR3 is 14 residues. The germline CDR1 and CDR2 sequences are SGHDT and YYEEEE. CDR3 DNA sequence: TGTGCCAGCAGCTTGGCTTCCTCCCGAGGGCCCCAGAATTTT. Translated, it gives CASSLASSRGPQNF.